This TCR beta chain was sequenced for a study of OX40 agonist ivuxolimab in advanced cancers. TCRdb's table, derived via immunoSEQ multiplex PCR, lists solely in-frame clones and lacks some. Of approximately 97,000 clones in the sample, less than 90% were seen once. CDR1 SEHNR and CDR2 FQNEAQ come from the germline V gene (reference sequence). Deletions cut 7 bases from V and 8 bases from J, with 17 bases between. The CDR3 is 13 residues long. Sequenced here: CD4+ or CD8+ T cells sorted from blood, sampled in a trial of the OX40 agonist ivuxolimab. This TCR was recovered from an adult with an advanced solid tumor such as melanoma, head and neck, liver or kidney cancer. V usage is TRBV7-9 and J usage is TRBJ1-2; tentatively, D is TRBD1 (6 bases). For the CDR3, the DNA is TGTGCCAGCACACTAACAGGGTTAGACGGCTACACCTTC. It translates to CASTLTGLDGYTF. Using reference TRBV7-9 and TRBJ1-2 for the parts outside the CDR3, the full variable domain is DTGVSQNPRHKITKRGQNVTFRCDPISEHNRLYWYRQTLGQGPEFLTYFQNEAQLEKSRLLSDRFSAERPKGSFSTLEIQRTEQGDSAMYLCASTLTGLDGYTFGSGTRLTVV.